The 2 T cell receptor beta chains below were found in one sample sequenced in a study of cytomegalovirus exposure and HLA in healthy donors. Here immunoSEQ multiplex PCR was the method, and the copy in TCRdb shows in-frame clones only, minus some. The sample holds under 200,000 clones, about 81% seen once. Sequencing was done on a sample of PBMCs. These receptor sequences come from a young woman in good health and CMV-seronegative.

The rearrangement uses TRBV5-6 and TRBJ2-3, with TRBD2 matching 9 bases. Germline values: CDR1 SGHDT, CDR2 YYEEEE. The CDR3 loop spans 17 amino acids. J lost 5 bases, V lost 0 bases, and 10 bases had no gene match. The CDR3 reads CASSLVGKRGALDTQYF. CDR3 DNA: TGTGCCAGCAGCTTGGTTGGGAAGCGGGGGGCCTTAGATACGCAGTATTTT. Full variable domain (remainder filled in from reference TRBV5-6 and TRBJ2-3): DAGVTQSPTHLIKTRGQQVTLRCSPKSGHDTVSWYQQALGQGPQFIFQYYEEEERQRGNFPDRFSGHQFPNYSSELNVNALLLGDSALYLCASSLVGKRGALDTQYFGPGTRLTVL.

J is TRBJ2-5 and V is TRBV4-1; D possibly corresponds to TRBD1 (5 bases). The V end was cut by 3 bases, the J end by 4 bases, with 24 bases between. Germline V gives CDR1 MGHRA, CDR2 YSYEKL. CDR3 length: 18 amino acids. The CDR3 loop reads CASSHPPGRFRRGETQYF. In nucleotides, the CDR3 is TGCGCCAGCAGCCATCCCCCGGGCAGATTCAGAAGGGGAGAGACCCAGTACTTC.